This TCR beta chain was profiled in a study of cytomegalovirus exposure and HLA in healthy donors. This CDR3 is 15 amino acids long. In germline, CDR1 is MGHRA, CDR2 YSYEKL. V was clipped by 4 bases and J by 11 bases, with 23 bases between them. With 60 Vbeta and 13 Jbeta primers, the PCR was carried out. Method: immunoSEQ multiplex PCR; TCRdb's copy keeps in-frame clones and lacks some. Of approximately 160,000 clones in the sample, approximately 75% were seen once. The clonotype originates from a woman aged 18 to 35 in good health and CMV-seronegative. The material sequenced was PBMCs. This chain uses TRBV4-1 with TRBJ2-5; D is perhaps TRBD1 (6 bases). The CDR3 DNA sequence: TGCGCCAGCAGCCCGACGGGAAACAGGGTGGAGGAGCAGTACTTC. Translated, it gives CASSPTGNRVEEQYF.